One and the same sample provided the 12 T cell receptor beta chains below, sequenced in a study of T cell responses to AZD1222 COVID-19 vaccine. The table came from immunoSEQ multiplex PCR; TCRdb's copy has only in-frame clones and leaves some out. The sample includes about 86,000 clones, more than 70% seen only once; the top ten take 6.9%. The input for sequencing was peripheral blood, taken 28 days after the second AZD1222 dose. The source of these receptors is an adult who received the AZD1222 COVID-19 vaccine.

In this sample, this clone turned up a few times. The chain couples TRBV20-1 to TRBJ2-1; TRBD1 matches 8 bases. V lost 3 bases and J lost 3; bases outside the gene matches: 4. The germline CDR1 and CDR2 sequences are DFQATT and SNEGSKA (reference sequence). CDR3 length equals 14 residues. The CDR3 nucleotides are TGCAGTGCTAGTCCGGGACAGGACTACAATGAGCAGTTCTTC. This codes for CSASPGQDYNEQFF.

The chain is built from TRBV6-5 and TRBJ2-1, with D unresolved. Germline values: CDR1 MNHEY, CDR2 SVGAGI. There are 12 residues in the CDR3. The V end was cut by 0 bases, the J end by 9 bases, with 6 bases between. Here the CDR3 reads CASSYSHPEQFF. CDR3 sequence (DNA): TGTGCCAGCAGTTACTCACACCCTGAGCAGTTCTTC.

The rearrangement links TRBV21-1 to TRBJ1-5; TRBD1 reflects the table's D call only, with no check against the DNA. TRBV21-1 is given as a pseudogene. The CDR3 has 14 residues. This chain's CDR3 is CASSKSNRGSAQHF. CDR3 nucleotide sequence: TGTGCCAGCAGCAAAAGCAACAGGGGATCGGCCCAGCATTTT.

This clone has a single count. The chain joins TRBV7-9 to TRBJ1-1, with 7 nucleotides matching TRBD1. CDR3 length: 12 amino acids. V gave up 6 bases and J gave up 11 bases; unmatched junction bases: 9. CDR1 and CDR2 (germline): SEHNR, FQNEAQ (reference sequence). The CDR3 here is CASRQGVRGAFF. The CDR3 coding sequence is TGTGCCAGCAGGCAGGGGGTTCGGGGCGCTTTCTTT.

V usage is TRBV19 and J usage is TRBJ1-2; possibly TRBD1 for D (5 bases). Trimming cost V 3 bases and J 6 bases, with 14 bases left between them. There are 14 residues in the CDR3. CDR1 is LNHDA, CDR2 SQIVND, per germline (reference sequence). The CDR3 DNA reads TGTGCCAGTAGTATTGGCAGGGAATCTGATGGCTACACCTTC. Protein sequence: CASSIGRESDGYTF. Full variable domain (outside the CDR3, taken from reference TRBV19 and TRBJ1-2): DGGITQSPKYLFRKEGQNVTLSCEQNLNHDAMYWYRQDPGQGLRLIYYSQIVNDFQKGDIAEGYSVSREKKESFPLTVTSAQKNPTAFYLCASSIGRESDGYTFGSGTRLTVV.

This chain uses TRBV30 with TRBJ2-1; TRBD2 matches at 10 bases. Germline V gene lookup returns CDR1 GTSNPN and CDR2 SVGIG (reference sequence). The CDR3 has 14 residues. This CDR3 reads CALQREGFLGEQFF. The CDR3 DNA reads TGTGCTCTCCAGCGGGAGGGCTTTTTGGGGGAGCAGTTCTTC.

The V gene is TRBV6-5, the J gene TRBJ2-3; a weak D match, TRBD1 (5 bases). Trimming removed 8 bases from V and 1 base from J, with 7 bases in between. The germline V gene has CDR1 MNHEY and CDR2 SVGAGI. This CDR3 has 12 amino acids. CDR3 in amino acids: CASGAGTDTQYF. Here the CDR3 DNA reads TGTGCCAGCGGGGCTGGCACAGATACGCAGTATTTT.

V usage is TRBV7-6 and J usage is TRBJ2-2, with 7 bases identical to TRBD2. Trimming removed 0 bases from V and 0 bases from J; junction bases left unmatched: 1. Germline values: CDR1 SGHVS, CDR2 FNYEAQ. CDR3 size: 16 residues. CDR3 sequence: CASSLAGGANTGELFF. In nucleotides, the CDR3 is TGTGCCAGCAGCTTAGCGGGAGGGGCGAACACCGGGGAGCTGTTTTTT.

The CDR3 here is CASSDSAGAYGYTF. In DNA, the CDR3 is TGTGCCAGCAGTGACTCGGCAGGAGCCTATGGCTACACCTTC. The rearrangement links TRBV6-4 to TRBJ1-2; D gene ambiguous. CDR3 length: 14 amino acids. CDR1 and CDR2 from the germline V gene are MRHNA and SNTAGT. The V gene lost 0 bases and the J gene lost 4 bases, with 9 bases spanning the gap.

The rearrangement joins TRBV7-9 to TRBJ1-1, with 9 bases aligning to TRBD1. This CDR3 contains 15 residues. Trimming cost V 6 bases and J 6 bases; bases outside gene matches: 11. Germline V gene data show CDR1 as SEHNR and CDR2 as FQNEAQ (reference sequence). The CDR3 DNA reads as TGTGCCAGCAGGTACCGGACAGGGGTTGGGGCTGAAGCTTTCTTT. Protein: CASRYRTGVGAEAFF.

This clone came up many times. V and J are TRBV3-1 (or the pseudogene TRBV3-2) and TRBJ1-2; D is uncertain. V was shortened by 3 bases and J by 7 bases, with 9 bases between the two germline ends. CDR3 length: 12 amino acids. Germline V lookup: CDR1 LGHDT, CDR2 YNNKEL (reference sequence). CDR3 DNA: TGTGCCAGCAGCCACCTAGGGCTTGGCTACACCTTC. It specifies CASSHLGLGYTF.

This clone has a handful of counts. The genes are TRBV6-2 or TRBV6-3 and TRBJ1-5; 10 nucleotides agree with TRBD1. From germline, CDR1 is MNHEY and CDR2 SVGEGT. The length of the CDR3 is 14 residues. V trimming: 5 bases; J trimming: 11 bases; junction bases outside the gene matches: 9. The DNA of the CDR3 is TGTGCCAGCAGTCCCGGGACAGGGGTCGGGACCCAGCATTTT. As protein: CASSPGTGVGTQHF.